The 11 T cell receptor beta chains below all came from one sample that was sequenced in a study of T cell repertoires in cytomegalovirus infection. These receptors lack a known antigen. TCRdb processed the reads anew with MiXCR; each CDR3 protein has one entry. This sample has hundreds of thousands of distinct CDR3 sequences, with roughly 46% found just once. Material: cultured PBMCs, obtained from culture after CMV antigen stimulation. The source is a human donor in good health (CMV status not recorded). Some clones in this sample may be carry-over from other donors' samples.

This clonotype appeared a few times. The chain employs TRBV12-5 and TRBJ1-1; 8 bases agree with TRBD1. The CDR3 has 17 residues. Per the germline V gene, CDR1 is LGHNT and CDR2 is FRNRAP. V lost 0 bases, J lost 10 bases, and 16 bases stayed unmatched. The CDR3 DNA sequence: TGTGCTAGTGGTTTGGTAATTGACAGGGGTAGGGTCGTGGTAGCTTTCTTT. Its protein is CASGLVIDRGRVVVAFF.

The rearrangement joins TRBV4-1 to TRBJ2-1, with TRBD2 identical over 13 bases. The CDR3 is 21 amino acids. From germline, CDR1 is MGHRA and CDR2 YSYEKL. With V trimmed by 2 bases and J by 7 bases, 20 bases remained unmatched. CDR3 sequence (DNA): TGCGCCAGCAGCCAATCCCCGGGACTAGCGGGACTCCGATCCACCGGGAATGAGCAGTTCTTC. This translates into CASSQSPGLAGLRSTGNEQFF.

This chain joins TRBV27 and TRBJ2-1; D is perhaps TRBD2 (5 bases). In germline, CDR1 is MNHEY, CDR2 SMNVEV (reference sequence). Deletions cut 1 base from V and 5 bases from J, with 12 bases between. The CDR3 runs to 15 residues. CDR3: CASSLLGSSNNEQFF. Here the CDR3 DNA reads TGTGCCAGCAGTTTATTGGGGAGCAGCAACAATGAGCAGTTCTTC.

This clonotype came up a few times. The chain employs TRBV30 and TRBJ2-1; D may be TRBD2 (5 bases). In germline, CDR1 is GTSNPN, CDR2 SVGIG (reference sequence). This CDR3 has 13 residues. The V and J ends lost 4 bases and 2 bases respectively, with 9 bases between them. In nucleotides, the CDR3 is TGTGCCTGGAACCCGGGAACCTACAATGAGCAGTTCTTC. Translating gives CAWNPGTYNEQFF.

This chain connects TRBV11-2 to TRBJ2-7; 7 bases line up with TRBD1. The CDR3 is 15 amino acids. Germline CDR1 reads SGHAT; CDR2 reads FQNNGV. V was clipped by 2 bases and J by 7 bases; unmatched bases: 11. The CDR3, as DNA: TGTGCCAGCAGCTTAAACCAACACAGGGGCGCTGAGCAGTACTTC. The encoded protein is CASSLNQHRGAEQYF.

This clonotype was picked up a small number of times. This rearrangement joins TRBV7-2 to TRBJ2-3; D gene uncertain. The CDR3 is made up of 16 amino acids. Trimming removed 2 bases at V and 0 bases at J, with 12 bases between. The germline V gene has CDR1 SGHTA and CDR2 FQGNSA. This CDR3 is CASSLFYGTSTDTQYF. In DNA, the CDR3 is TGTGCCAGCAGCTTATTCTACGGCACTAGCACAGATACGCAGTATTTT.

This clonotype showed up just a few times. This chain links TRBV6-5 with TRBJ1-1; possibly TRBD1 for D (6 bases). This CDR3 region has 14 residues. Trimming removed 0 bases at V and 13 bases at J, with 18 bases between. The germline V gene encodes CDR1 MNHEY and CDR2 SVGAGI. CDR3 region: CASSYSYREPRGFF. DNA for the CDR3: TGTGCCAGCAGTTACTCGTACAGGGAACCCCGGGGTTTCTTT.

The rearrangement joins TRBV6-6 to TRBJ1-2, with no clear D. CDR3 length: 16 amino acids. Germline CDR1 and CDR2: MNHNY and SVGAGI (reference sequence). V was pared by 6 bases and J by 4 bases, with 21 bases between. CDR3 loop: CASRPTPGRRSYGYTF. The CDR3, as DNA: TGTGCCAGCAGGCCTACCCCGGGCAGGCGGTCCTATGGCTACACCTTC.

The chain employs TRBV11-3 and TRBJ1-2; D gene uncertain. Germline CDR1 and CDR2: SGHNT and YENEEA. Trimming shortened V by 5 bases and J by 6 bases, and 10 bases separated the two germline ends. CDR3 length: 12 amino acids. The CDR3: CASSQRGHGYTF. The CDR3 nucleotides read TGTGCCAGCAGCCAGAGAGGGCATGGCTACACCTTC.

This chain connects TRBV27 to TRBJ1-5; 12 bases fit TRBD1. This CDR3 is built from 16 residues. Germline CDR1 is MNHEY and CDR2 is SMNVEV (reference sequence). The V segment lost 4 bases and the J segment 6 bases; nucleotides outside the gene matches: 7. This CDR3 is CASSSGTGGWGQPQHF. The DNA of the CDR3 is TGTGCCAGCAGTTCTGGGACAGGGGGCTGGGGTCAGCCCCAGCATTTT.

As DNA, the CDR3 is TGTGCCAGCAGTTTAGATTGGTCCTACAATGAGCAGTTCTTC. Its protein product is CASSLDWSYNEQFF. This chain joins TRBV5-6 and TRBJ2-1; D is ambiguous. Trimming took off 5 bases at V and 1 base at J, with 10 bases between the two ends. This CDR3 spans 14 amino acids. Germline values: CDR1 SGHDT, CDR2 YYEEEE.